Presented here are 17 T cell receptor beta chains from one specimen sequenced in a study of blood T cell repertoires in COVID-19. TCRdb keeps only in-frame clones here, not all; method: immunoSEQ multiplex PCR. The profile shows roughly 46,000 clones, about 90% of them singletons. The specimen was peripheral blood. The origin of the receptors is a human donor in a cohort sampled during active COVID-19.

CDR3 amino acids: CASSPGASGSGVDTQYF. The DNA for the CDR3 is TGTGCCAGCAGCCCGGGCGCTAGCGGGAGTGGGGTAGATACGCAGTATTTT. The rearrangement joins TRBV5-4 to TRBJ2-3, with 10 nucleotides matching TRBD2. Germline trimming cut 4 bases from V and 5 bases from J; bases unmatched to any gene: 13. CDR3 size: 17 residues. Germline V gene sequence: CDR1 SGHNT, CDR2 YYREEE (reference sequence). Supplemented by reference TRBV5-4 and TRBJ2-3, the full variable domain reads ETGVTQSPTHLIKTRGQQVTLRCSSQSGHNTVSWYQQALGQGPQFIFQYYREEENGRGNFPPRFSGLQFPNYSSELNVNALELDDSALYLCASSPGASGSGVDTQYFGPGTRLTVL.

DNA of the CDR3: TGTGCCAGCAGTTTCCACTCATTAGCGGGCTCCTACGAGCAGTACTTC. This codes for CASSFHSLAGSYEQYF. The V and J genes are TRBV27 and TRBJ2-7; 7 bases fit TRBD2. V was clipped by 3 bases and J by 0 bases; unmatched bases: 8. Per the germline V gene, CDR1 is MNHEY and CDR2 is SMNVEV (reference sequence). The CDR3 is 16 residues long.

This sequence joins TRBV6-1 and TRBJ2-3; 9 bases are a match to TRBD2. Germline V lookup: CDR1 MNHNS, CDR2 SASEGT. Germline trimming cut 1 base from V and 12 bases from J; bases unmatched to any gene: 5. The CDR3 contains 13 residues. CDR3 region: CASSEGDSGGQYF. In nucleotides, the CDR3 is TGTGCCAGCAGTGAAGGCGATAGCGGGGGCCAGTATTTT.

The table lists this clone with a few counts. The chain joins TRBV3-1 (or the pseudogene TRBV3-2) to TRBJ2-7, with TRBD1 identical over 7 bases. The trim removed 8 bases at V and 0 bases at J, leaving 10 bases unmatched. The CDR3 is made up of 15 amino acids. CDR1 is LGHDT and CDR2 is YNNKEL in the germline V gene (reference sequence). This CDR3 is CASGLRGSPSYEQYF. CDR3 nucleotides: TGTGCCAGCGGACTCAGGGGGTCCCCCTCCTACGAGCAGTACTTC.

This clone was detected once. The chain links TRBV12-3 or TRBV12-4 to TRBJ2-7; a possible D gene is TRBD1 (5 bases). There are 13 residues in the CDR3. V shed 5 bases and J shed 0 bases, with 8 bases lying between them. In DNA form, the CDR3 reads TGTGCCAGCAGTAGGGGCGGCTCCTACGAGCAGTACTTC. This sequence encodes CASSRGGSYEQYF.

The chain recombines TRBV6-5 with TRBJ1-2, with TRBD1 as a possible D gene (6 bases). Germline CDR1 MNHEY, CDR2 SVGAGI. CDR3 length: 14 residues. V was clipped by 10 bases and J by 7 bases, with 22 bases between them. CDR3 sequence reads: CATRPGGGQFGYTF. The DNA for the CDR3 is TGTGCCACCCGACCGGGCGGGGGGCAATTTGGCTACACCTTC.

This chain links TRBV10-1 with TRBJ2-5; TRBD2 might be the D (6 bases). V dropped 0 bases and J dropped 7 bases, with 6 bases sitting between them. This CDR3 spans 12 amino acids. Germline-derived CDR1 and CDR2 are WNHNN and SYGVQD (reference sequence). The CDR3, as DNA: TGCGCCAGCAGTGAGTCGGGAGGGACCCAGTACTTC. Encoded protein: CASSESGGTQYF.

The CDR3 protein is CASITGTSADTQYF. The DNA of the CDR3 is TGTGCCAGCATCACCGGGACTAGCGCAGATACGCAGTATTTT. The chain joins TRBV2 to TRBJ2-3, with TRBD2 matching 10 bases. Germline CDR1 SNHLY, CDR2 FYNNEI. Trimming cost V 7 bases and J 4 bases; bases outside gene matches: 5. The CDR3 is made up of 14 amino acids.

The gene calls are TRBV11-2 and TRBJ2-2, with unresolved D. The CDR3 sequence is 16 residues long. The ends were cut back, 4 bases at V and 0 bases at J, with 12 bases in the middle. CDR1 SGHAT and CDR2 FQNNGV come from the germline V gene. CDR3 protein: CASSYNSKPNTGELFF. In DNA form, the CDR3 reads TGTGCCAGCAGCTATAACAGCAAACCGAACACCGGGGAGCTGTTTTTT.

The rearrangement uses TRBV27 and TRBJ1-1; D ambiguous. Trimming removed 2 bases from V and 1 base from J, with 5 bases in between. The CDR3 sequence is 13 residues long. Germline V gene lookup returns CDR1 MNHEY and CDR2 SMNVEV (reference sequence). DNA for the CDR3: TGTGCCAGCAGTTTAGGGCGGAACACTGAAGCTTTCTTT. It yields the protein CASSLGRNTEAFF.

J is TRBJ1-5 and V is TRBV28; TRBD1 aligns across 7 bases. V lost 2 bases to trimming and J lost 6 bases; unmatched junction nucleotides: 7. The germline gives CDR1 MDHEN, CDR2 SYDVKM. CDR3 length equals 15 residues. The CDR3 region is CASSLDRVITQPQHF. CDR3 DNA sequence: TGTGCCAGCAGTTTAGACAGGGTAATTACTCAGCCCCAGCATTTT.

The genes are TRBV13 and TRBJ2-2; no definite D call. Germline V gives CDR1 PRHDT, CDR2 FYEKMQ (reference sequence). Trimming stripped 5 bases from V and 4 bases from J, with 5 bases between. This CDR3 comprises 12 residues. The CDR3 DNA reads TGTGCCAGCAGCATCGTCACCGGGGAGCTGTTTTTT. Encoded protein: CASSIVTGELFF.

This chain connects TRBV9 to TRBJ2-7, with 9 bases fitting TRBD1. The CDR3 runs 15 residues. Unmatched junction bases numbered 9, after V lost 2 bases and J lost 6 bases. Germline V gene sequence: CDR1 SGDLS, CDR2 YYNGEE. The CDR3 reads CASSVRDREVGEQYF. CDR3 nucleotide sequence: TGTGCCAGCAGCGTCCGGGACAGGGAAGTAGGCGAGCAGTACTTC.

This clone was seen more than once but under ten times. V gene TRBV6-1 combines with J gene TRBJ2-7; D uncertain. The germline V and J ends were trimmed by 3 bases and 6 bases, with 9 bases remaining between them. CDR1 and CDR2 (germline): MNHNS, SASEGT. The CDR3 has 12 amino acids. Here the CDR3 reads CASSDETGEQYF. The CDR3 DNA reads TGTGCCAGCAGTGACGAGACGGGCGAGCAGTACTTC.

In nucleotides, the CDR3 is TGTGCCAGTAGTCGCCGACCGGGTGAAGCTTTCTTT. Residues: CASSRRPGEAFF. The J gene is TRBJ1-1, the V gene TRBV19; D is ambiguous. Germline CDR1 is LNHDA and CDR2 is SQIVND (reference sequence). Trimming stripped 5 bases from V and 7 bases from J, with 11 bases between. The length of the CDR3 is 12 residues.

This chain uses TRBV5-1 with TRBJ2-6, with D hard to call. The CDR3 runs to 15 residues. V was trimmed by 1 base and J by 0 bases, leaving 5 bases between them. CDR1 and CDR2 from the germline V gene are SGHRS and YFSETQ. DNA of the CDR3: TGCGCCAGCAGCTTGTATTCCTCTGGGGCCAACGTCCTGACTTTC. Protein: CASSLYSSGANVLTF.

The chain has TRBV4-3 and TRBJ2-7; 7 nucleotides match TRBD2. There are 16 residues in the CDR3. The V gene end was trimmed by 4 bases and the J gene end by 3 bases; junction bases not matched to a gene: 12. Germline CDR1 is LGHNA and CDR2 is YSLEER. CDR3 coding DNA: TGCGCCAGCAGCCCTAACCCGGTGGGAGGGGACTACGAGCAGTACTTC. Protein product: CASSPNPVGGDYEQYF.